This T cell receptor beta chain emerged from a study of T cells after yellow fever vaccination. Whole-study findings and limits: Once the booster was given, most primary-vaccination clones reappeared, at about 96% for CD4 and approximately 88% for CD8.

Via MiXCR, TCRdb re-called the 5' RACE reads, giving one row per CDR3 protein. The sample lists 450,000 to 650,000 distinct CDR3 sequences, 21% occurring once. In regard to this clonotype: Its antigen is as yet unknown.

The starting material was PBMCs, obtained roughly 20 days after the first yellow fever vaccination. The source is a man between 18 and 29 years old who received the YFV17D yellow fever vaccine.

The CDR3 loop reads CASSLIGQGEAFF. CDR3 coding DNA: TGTGCCAGCAGTTTGATTGGACAGGGAGAAGCTTTCTTT. V and J are TRBV12-3 or TRBV12-4 and TRBJ1-1; TRBD1 matches at 8 bases. V lost 3 bases, J lost 8 bases, and 5 bases stayed unmatched. CDR3 size: 13 residues.